Presented here are 8 T cell receptor beta chains from one specimen sequenced in a study of cytomegalovirus exposure and HLA in healthy donors. Primers for the PCR totalled 60 Vbeta and 13 Jbeta. Profiled with immunoSEQ multiplex PCR; TCRdb holds only in-frame clones, not every one. The sample holds 200,000 to 250,000 clones, 70% to 80% seen once. Input material: PBMCs. Every receptor here comes from a male donor in good health and CMV-seronegative.

The DNA for the CDR3 is TGTGCCAGCAGCCAGGGAGGTCATAAGAGTAAAGAGACCTACGAGCAGTACTTC. This gives the protein CASSQGGHKSKETYEQYF. The chain recombines TRBV21-1 with TRBJ2-7; the table's D call, TRBD2, was not checked against the DNA. TRBV21-1 is noted as a pseudogene. This CDR3 is 18 amino acids long.

The chain combines TRBV19 with TRBJ1-5, with TRBD1 as a possible D gene (6 bases). The CDR3 has 14 amino acids. V was shortened by 5 bases and J by 4 bases, with 12 bases between the two germline ends. Germline values: CDR1 LNHDA, CDR2 SQIVND (reference sequence). CDR3 nucleotide sequence: TGTGCCAGTAGTTCCGGGACATATAATCAGCCCCAGCATTTT. Translated, it gives CASSSGTYNQPQHF.

This chain uses TRBV14 with TRBJ1-6; D possibly corresponds to TRBD1 (6 bases). V was shortened by 2 bases and J by 9 bases, with 17 bases between the two germline ends. The CDR3 spans 16 residues. Germline V gene data show CDR1 as SGHDN and CDR2 as FVKESK. As DNA, the CDR3 is TGTGCCAGCAGCCAATTAACAGGGTTCGTGAGTTCACCCCTCCACTTT. Amino acids: CASSQLTGFVSSPLHF. The full variable domain, rest sourced from reference TRBV14 and TRBJ1-6, is EAGVTQFPSHSVIEKGQTVTLRCDPISGHDNLYWYRRVMGKEIKFLLHFVKESKQDESGMPNNRFLAERTGGTYSTLKVQPAELEDSGVYFCASSQLTGFVSSPLHFGNGTRLTVT.

This clone was observed a single time. The V gene is TRBV7-6, the J gene TRBJ2-1; tentatively, D is TRBD2 (7 bases). Germline CDR1 SGHVS, CDR2 FNYEAQ. This CDR3 has 16 residues. The V end lost 2 bases, the J end lost 4 bases, and 15 bases lay between the germline ends. The CDR3 protein is CASSLPRGGLYNEQFF. CDR3 nucleotide sequence: TGTGCCAGCAGCTTACCCAGGGGAGGGCTATACAATGAGCAGTTCTTC.

V and J are TRBV20-1 and TRBJ1-1, with D uncertain. V was pared by 5 bases and J by 2 bases, with 6 bases between. Germline CDR1 reads DFQATT; CDR2 reads SNEGSKA (reference sequence). The CDR3 loop spans 11 amino acids. This CDR3 reads CSALQNTEAFF. CDR3 nucleotides: TGCAGTGCTTTACAAAACACTGAAGCTTTCTTT.

The V call is TRBV9, the J call TRBJ2-2; TRBD1 agrees at 7 bases. Germline lookup yields CDR1 SGDLS and CDR2 YYNGEE. The CDR3 length is 15 residues. Trimming removed 0 bases from V and 6 bases from J; junction bases left unmatched: 5. Written as DNA, the CDR3 is TGTGCCAGCAGCGTAGTAGGGCAGGGGGCCGGGGAGCTGTTTTTT. This codes for CASSVVGQGAGELFF.

V gene TRBV5-6 combines with J gene TRBJ1-1; D remains ambiguous. Trimming cost V 0 bases and J 4 bases, with 7 bases left between them. Looked up from germline, CDR1 is SGHDT and CDR2 is YYEEEE. The CDR3 sequence is 13 residues long. CDR3 nucleotides: TGTGCCAGCAGCTTGGGGCCGGGCACTGAAGCTTTCTTT. Protein: CASSLGPGTEAFF.

This chain links TRBV10-3 with TRBJ2-3; D remains ambiguous. The CDR3 is 13 residues long. Deletions cut 2 bases from V and 7 bases from J, with 10 bases between. Per germline, CDR1 ENHRY and CDR2 SYGVKD. CDR3 nucleotides: TGTGCCATCAGTGAGGGTGCACCTAATACGCAGTATTTT. This sequence encodes CAISEGAPNTQYF.